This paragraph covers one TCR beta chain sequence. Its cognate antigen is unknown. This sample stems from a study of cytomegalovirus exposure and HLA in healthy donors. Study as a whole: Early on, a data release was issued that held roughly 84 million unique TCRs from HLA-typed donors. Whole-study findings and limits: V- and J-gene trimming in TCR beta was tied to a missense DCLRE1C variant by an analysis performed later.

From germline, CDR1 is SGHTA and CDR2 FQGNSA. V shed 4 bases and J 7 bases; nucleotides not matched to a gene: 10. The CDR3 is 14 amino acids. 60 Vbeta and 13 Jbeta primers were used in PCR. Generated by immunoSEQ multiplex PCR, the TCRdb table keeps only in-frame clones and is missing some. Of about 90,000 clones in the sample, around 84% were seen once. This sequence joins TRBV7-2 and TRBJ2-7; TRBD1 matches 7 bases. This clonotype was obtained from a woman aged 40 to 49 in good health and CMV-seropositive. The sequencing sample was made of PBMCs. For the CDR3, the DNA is TGTGCCAGCAGCTACTGGGCAGGGGGTCGGGAGCAGTACTTC. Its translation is CASSYWAGGREQYF.